A single sample is the source of the 14 T cell receptor beta chains below, sequenced in a study of technical replicates of blood from a handful of donors. Produced via immunoSEQ multiplex PCR; TCRdb's table is partial and in-frame only. The sample has 76,000 or so clones, over 75% seen once. The specimen sequenced was T cells isolated from PBMCs. These receptors were obtained from a human donor in good health.

The sample holds one count of this clone. The genes are TRBV4-1 and TRBJ1-5, with D perhaps matching TRBD1 (6 bases). CDR1 and CDR2 (germline): MGHRA, YSYEKL. CDR3 size: 15 residues. V was trimmed by 0 bases and J by 3 bases, leaving 9 bases between them. The DNA of the CDR3 is TGCGCCAGCAGCCAAGATTTGGGGGCCAATCAGCCCCAGCATTTT. This codes for CASSQDLGANQPQHF.

The genes are TRBV27 and TRBJ2-1; TRBD2 matches 8 bases. J was trimmed by 9 bases and V by 2 bases; bases with no gene match: 12. Germline CDR1 MNHEY, CDR2 SMNVEV (reference sequence). The CDR3 has 16 residues. The DNA for the CDR3 is TGTGCCAGCAGTTTAAGCGTAACGGGAGGGTATGCTGAGCAGTTCTTC. Protein product: CASSLSVTGGYAEQFF.

This rearrangement joins TRBV18 to TRBJ2-1; maybe TRBD1 (6 bases). Germline CDR1 reads KGHSH; CDR2 reads LQKENI. Trimming cost V 4 bases and J 7 bases, with 23 bases left between them. The CDR3 is made up of 17 amino acids. CDR3 nucleotide sequence: TGTGCCAGCTCACGGTCAGGGGCTTCCCCAGGAAAAAATGAGCAGTTCTTC. Its protein is CASSRSGASPGKNEQFF.

This rearrangement joins TRBV27 to TRBJ1-1, with 7 bases identical to TRBD1. The V and J ends lost 3 bases and 0 bases, in that order; junction bases with no gene match: 13. Germline-derived CDR1 and CDR2 are MNHEY and SMNVEV (reference sequence). The CDR3 sequence is 18 residues long. CDR3 coding DNA: TGTGCCAGCAGTTTGGCCCCAAGGGGGCTTACAGTGAACACTGAAGCTTTCTTT. Translating gives CASSLAPRGLTVNTEAFF.

J is TRBJ2-5 and V is TRBV4-1, with D possibly matching TRBD2 (7 bases). Trimming left V 2 bases short and J 7 bases short, with 11 bases between. The V gene's germline CDR1 is MGHRA and CDR2 YSYEKL. There are 13 residues in the CDR3. The DNA of the CDR3 is TGCGCCAGCAGCCAAAACAGGGAGGGGACCCAGTACTTC. It encodes CASSQNREGTQYF.

The chain uses TRBV6-4 and TRBJ1-2, with 7 bases identical to TRBD1. CDR3 length: 14 amino acids. V trimming: 3 bases; J trimming: 10 bases; junction bases outside the gene matches: 11. Germline V gene sequence: CDR1 MRHNA, CDR2 SNTAGT. The chain's CDR3 is CASSDTDRLEDYTF. CDR3 nucleotide sequence: TGTGCCAGCAGTGATACGGACAGGCTGGAAGACTACACCTTC.

This clone occurred a few times. The DNA for the CDR3 is TGTGCCAGCAGCATAATACGGGCTAACTATGGCTACACCTTC. It specifies CASSIIRANYGYTF. The chain recombines TRBV7-9 with TRBJ1-2; D unclear. The V gene's germline CDR1 is SEHNR and CDR2 FQNEAQ (reference sequence). There are 14 residues in the CDR3. V lost 5 bases and J 0 bases, leaving 10 bases between the germline ends.

J is TRBJ2-1 and V is TRBV4-1; 13 positions match TRBD2. CDR3 size: 18 residues. The junction had 5 bases not matched to a gene; V was cut back by 0 bases and J by 3 bases. Germline CDR1 reads MGHRA; CDR2 reads YSYEKL. The CDR3, as DNA: TGCGCCAGCAGCCAAGAGTTTGGACTAGCGGGAGTCTACAATGAGCAGTTCTTC. This encodes CASSQEFGLAGVYNEQFF.

This clone has only one observation. The chain uses TRBV27 and TRBJ2-7, with 7 bases aligning to TRBD1. CDR3 size: 16 residues. Germline lookup yields CDR1 MNHEY and CDR2 SMNVEV (reference sequence). The trim removed 0 bases at V and 2 bases at J, leaving 7 bases unmatched. Here the CDR3 DNA reads TGTGCCAGCAGTTTATCTAACAGGGGCCTGGCCTACGAGCAGTACTTC. It codes for CASSLSNRGLAYEQYF.

The CDR3 loop reads CARDRGTTDTQYF. In DNA, the CDR3 is TGTGCTAGGGACAGGGGGACTACAGATACGCAGTATTTT. The chain employs TRBV12-5 and TRBJ2-3, with TRBD1 matching 10 bases. V shed 9 bases and J 3 bases; nucleotides not matched to a gene: 3. Germline-derived CDR1 and CDR2 are LGHNT and FRNRAP. There are 13 residues in the CDR3.

This chain links TRBV13 with TRBJ1-3; TRBD1 matches 7 bases. The CDR3 loop spans 16 amino acids. Germline CDR1 PRHDT, CDR2 FYEKMQ (reference sequence). Trimming removed 4 bases from V and 3 bases from J; junction bases left unmatched: 9. This CDR3 reads CASSSTLGGGGNTIYF. The CDR3 bases are TGTGCCAGCAGCTCGACCCTAGGGGGCGGTGGAAACACCATATATTTT.

This rearrangement joins TRBV6-1 to TRBJ1-1; no clear D gene. Germline V gene sequence: CDR1 MNHNS, CDR2 SASEGT. Trimming stripped 1 base from V and 2 bases from J, with 14 bases between. The CDR3 covers 16 residues. This chain's CDR3 is CASSEGSGWLNTEAFF. The CDR3 DNA is TGTGCCAGCAGTGAAGGCTCAGGTTGGCTTAACACTGAAGCTTTCTTT.

This rearrangement joins TRBV5-1 to TRBJ2-2, with 8 bases fitting TRBD2. Per germline, CDR1 SGHRS and CDR2 YFSETQ. The CDR3 covers 16 residues. Losses at the gene ends were 0 bases for V and 1 base for J; bases not matched to a gene: 2. CDR3 in amino acids: CASSLGLAGNTGELFF. The CDR3 DNA is TGCGCCAGCAGCTTGGGTCTAGCGGGGAACACCGGGGAGCTGTTTTTT.

V is TRBV6-5 and J is TRBJ1-5, with D possibly TRBD1 on 5 matching bases. The CDR3 covers 15 residues. The germline V gene encodes CDR1 MNHEY and CDR2 SVGAGI. Deletions cut 0 bases from V and 1 base from J, with 7 bases between. The CDR3: CASSYSPGSNQPQHF. The DNA for the CDR3 is TGTGCCAGCAGTTACTCGCCAGGGAGCAATCAGCCCCAGCATTTT.